The 17 T cell receptor beta chains reported below all come from one sample, sequenced in a study of cytomegalovirus exposure and HLA in healthy donors. PCR primers comprised 60 Vbeta and 13 Jbeta primers. Using immunoSEQ multiplex PCR, the repertoire was profiled, and TCRdb retains in-frame clones only, with some absent. The sample contains roughly 80,000 clones, roughly 81% of which appear only once. Material: PBMCs. Receptor source: a woman under 40 in good health and CMV-seronegative.

The rearrangement uses TRBV7-6 and TRBJ2-7, with D hard to call. V lost 1 base and J 2 bases, leaving 6 bases between the germline ends. Germline CDR1 reads SGHVS; CDR2 reads FNYEAQ. The CDR3 sequence is 13 residues long. CDR3 nucleotide sequence: TGTGCCAGCAGCTTAGGCAGGACCTACGAGCAGTACTTC. The encoded protein is CASSLGRTYEQYF.

As to this clone: The sample carries other DNA sequences with the same CDR3. The chain uses TRBV7-2 and TRBJ1-5, with a possible D match to TRBD1 (5 bases). Germline V gives CDR1 SGHTA, CDR2 FQGNSA. The germline V and J ends were trimmed by 6 bases and 4 bases, with 13 bases remaining between them. The CDR3 has 14 residues. The CDR3: CASSPGQGNQPQHF. CDR3 in DNA: TGTGCCAGCAGTCCGGGCCAGGGTAATCAGCCCCAGCATTTT.

The V gene is TRBV28, the J gene TRBJ1-5; D is possibly TRBD1 (6 bases). V lost 6 bases, J lost 3 bases, and 18 bases lay in between. The germline V gene has CDR1 MDHEN and CDR2 SYDVKM. This CDR3 has 16 residues. CDR3 coding DNA: TGTGCCAGCAGCTGGGGGGGGGCGTTTAACAATCAGCCCCAGCATTTT. Translated: CASSWGGAFNNQPQHF.

The chain uses TRBV30 and TRBJ2-3, with 7 positions matching TRBD1. Germline CDR1 is GTSNPN and CDR2 is SVGIG (reference sequence). V shed 3 bases and J 0 bases; nucleotides not matched to a gene: 6. CDR3 length: 15 residues. CDR3 coding DNA: TGTGCCTGGAGCTATTGGGGACAGAGCACAGATACGCAGTATTTT. Translation gives CAWSYWGQSTDTQYF.

This clone has a handful of counts. The chain recombines TRBV13 with TRBJ1-2; D remains unclear. Trimming shortened V by 4 bases and J by 2 bases, and 14 bases separated the two germline ends. The CDR3 has 15 residues. Germline lookup yields CDR1 PRHDT and CDR2 FYEKMQ (reference sequence). The CDR3 bases are TGTGCCAGCAGCTCCCTAATCGACAAGAACTATGGCTACACCTTC. The encoded protein is CASSSLIDKNYGYTF. Drawing the rest from reference TRBV13 and TRBJ1-2, the complete variable domain is AAGVIQSPRHLIKEKRETATLKCYPIPRHDTVYWYQQGPGQDPQFLISFYEKMQSDKGSIPDRFSAQQFSDYHSELNMSSLELGDSALYFCASSSLIDKNYGYTFGSGTRLTVV.

The chain joins TRBV19 to TRBJ2-7, with 7 bases matching TRBD1. V shed 6 bases, J shed 2 bases, and the junction held 10 bases outside the gene matches. CDR3 length: 15 amino acids. Germline V gives CDR1 LNHDA, CDR2 SQIVND (reference sequence). In nucleotides, the CDR3 is TGTGCCAGTAGGAAGACCGGGACAGCAACCTACGAGCAGTACTTC. This codes for CASRKTGTATYEQYF.

The rearrangement uses TRBV19 and TRBJ2-1; D gene unclear. The V gene's germline CDR1 is LNHDA and CDR2 SQIVND (reference sequence). The V and J ends lost 11 bases and 2 bases respectively, with 4 bases between them. CDR3 size: 10 residues. The CDR3 DNA sequence: TGTGCCGAGACCTACAATGAGCAGTTCTTC. Its translation is CAETYNEQFF.

This chain joins TRBV29-1 and TRBJ2-2, with 7 bases that match TRBD1. This CDR3 is built from 14 residues. CDR1 is SQVTM and CDR2 is ANQGSEA in the germline V gene. V gave up 4 bases and J gave up 1 base; unmatched junction bases: 3. CDR3 coding DNA: TGCAGCGTTGGGAGGACAGGGAACACCGGGGAGCTGTTTTTT. Protein: CSVGRTGNTGELFF.

The V call is TRBV11-2, the J call TRBJ1-1; D may be TRBD1 (5 bases). Between the trimmed V and J ends, which lost 5 bases and 1 base, there was a span of 14 bases. Per the germline V gene, CDR1 is SGHAT and CDR2 is FQNNGV. The CDR3 is 15 amino acids. The CDR3 bases are TGTGCCAGCAGCGCGCCAAGGACAACGAACACTGAAGCTTTCTTT. This sequence encodes CASSAPRTTNTEAFF.

This chain's CDR3 is CASSQQLDQPQHF. As DNA, the CDR3 is TGTGCCAGCAGCCAGCAACTGGATCAGCCCCAGCATTTT. The V call is TRBV14, the J call TRBJ1-5; no firm D call. Germline lookup yields CDR1 SGHDN and CDR2 FVKESK. The CDR3 runs 13 residues. The ends were cut back, 3 bases at V and 5 bases at J, with 8 bases in the middle.

This clone came up a few times. The rearrangement joins TRBV7-8 to TRBJ2-5, with a weak D call TRBD1 (6 bases). The DNA end is more similar to TRBJ2-7, so the J call may be wrong. The CDR3 loop spans 14 amino acids. CDR1 is SGHVS and CDR2 is FQNEAQ in the germline V gene. The CDR3 spells CASSPGVQLYEQYF. CDR3 DNA: TGTGCCAGCAGCCCAGGGGTGCAACTCTACGAGCAGTACTTC.

This chain connects TRBV5-1 to TRBJ2-3; D ambiguous. V dropped 4 bases and J dropped 1 base, with 10 bases sitting between them. Germline CDR1 and CDR2: SGHRS and YFSETQ. This CDR3 has 14 residues. This CDR3 reads CASSTSLGTDTQYF. The CDR3 nucleotides read TGCGCCAGCAGCACAAGCCTAGGCACAGATACGCAGTATTTT.

This rearrangement joins TRBV27 to TRBJ2-2; a possible D gene is TRBD1 (5 bases). The germline gives CDR1 MNHEY, CDR2 SMNVEV (reference sequence). This CDR3 comprises 16 residues. Trimming stripped 3 bases from V and 4 bases from J, with 15 bases between. The CDR3 here is CASSFRKGLGTGELFF. The CDR3 DNA reads TGTGCCAGCAGTTTTAGGAAGGGGCTCGGCACCGGGGAGCTGTTTTTT.

The chain combines TRBV9 with TRBJ2-6; possible D gene TRBD2, 5 bases. Trimming removed 4 bases at V and 12 bases at J, with 14 bases between. CDR1 and CDR2 (germline): SGDLS, YYNGEE. The CDR3 is 13 residues long. The CDR3 here is CASSSPGIFVLTF. The CDR3 region has the DNA TGTGCCAGCAGCTCACCGGGGATCTTCGTCCTGACTTTC.

The chain carries TRBV28 and TRBJ1-3; TRBD1 matches at 8 bases. The V gene's germline CDR1 is MDHEN and CDR2 SYDVKM. V gave up 6 bases and J gave up 6 bases; unmatched junction bases: 25. This CDR3 comprises 20 residues. The CDR3 loop is CASRKDRALSVGVPENTIYF. The CDR3 nucleotides are TGTGCCAGCAGAAAGGACAGGGCACTTTCGGTCGGCGTTCCGGAAAACACCATATATTTT.

V usage is TRBV28 and J usage is TRBJ2-7; D not resolved. Germline assignment: CDR1 MDHEN and CDR2 SYDVKM. Trimming removed 2 bases at V and 7 bases at J, with 15 bases between. The CDR3 consists of 14 residues. The chain's CDR3 is CASSLPIPKLEQYF. In DNA form, the CDR3 reads TGTGCCAGCAGTTTACCCATTCCCAAGCTAGAGCAGTACTTC.

V gene TRBV6-5 combines with J gene TRBJ1-5, with 7 bases that match TRBD1. This CDR3 is built from 15 residues. Trimming took 5 bases from V and 2 from J; bases not matched to a gene: 6. The germline gives CDR1 MNHEY, CDR2 SVGAGI. CDR3 DNA sequence: TGTGCCAGCAGTCAACCCGGGACAGGCAATCAGCCCCAGCATTTT. Residues: CASSQPGTGNQPQHF.